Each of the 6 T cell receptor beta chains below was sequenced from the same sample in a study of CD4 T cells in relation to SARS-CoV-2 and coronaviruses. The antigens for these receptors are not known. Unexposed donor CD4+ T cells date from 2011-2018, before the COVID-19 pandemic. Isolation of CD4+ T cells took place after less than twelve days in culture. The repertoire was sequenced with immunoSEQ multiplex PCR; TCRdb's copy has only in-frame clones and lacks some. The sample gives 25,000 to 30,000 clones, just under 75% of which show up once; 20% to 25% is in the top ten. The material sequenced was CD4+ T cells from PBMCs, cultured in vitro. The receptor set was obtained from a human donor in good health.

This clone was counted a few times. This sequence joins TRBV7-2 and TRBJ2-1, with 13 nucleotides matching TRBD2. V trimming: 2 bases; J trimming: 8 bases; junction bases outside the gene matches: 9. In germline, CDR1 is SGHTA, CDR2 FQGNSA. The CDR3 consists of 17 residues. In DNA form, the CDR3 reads TGTGCCAGCAGCTTAAGGACCTGGACTAGCGGGAGCCATGAGCAGTTCTTC. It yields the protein CASSLRTWTSGSHEQFF.

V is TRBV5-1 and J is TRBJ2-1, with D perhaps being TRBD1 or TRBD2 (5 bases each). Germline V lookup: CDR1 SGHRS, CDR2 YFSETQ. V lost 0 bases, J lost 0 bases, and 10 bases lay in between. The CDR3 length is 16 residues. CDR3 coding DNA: TGCGCCAGCAGCTTGGCCGGTGGGGGCTCCTACAATGAGCAGTTCTTC. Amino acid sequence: CASSLAGGGSYNEQFF. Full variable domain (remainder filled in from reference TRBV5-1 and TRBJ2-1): KAGVTQTPRYLIKTRGQQVTLSCSPISGHRSVSWYQQTPGQGLQFLFEYFSETQRNKGNFPGRFSGRQFSNSRSEMNVSTLELGDSALYLCASSLAGGGSYNEQFFGPGTRLTVL.

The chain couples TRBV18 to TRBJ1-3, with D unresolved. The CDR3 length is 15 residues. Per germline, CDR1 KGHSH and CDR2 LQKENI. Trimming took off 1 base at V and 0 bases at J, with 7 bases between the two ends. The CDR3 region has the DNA TGTGCCAGCTCACCACAGCCAGACTCTGGAAACACCATATATTTT. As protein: CASSPQPDSGNTIYF.

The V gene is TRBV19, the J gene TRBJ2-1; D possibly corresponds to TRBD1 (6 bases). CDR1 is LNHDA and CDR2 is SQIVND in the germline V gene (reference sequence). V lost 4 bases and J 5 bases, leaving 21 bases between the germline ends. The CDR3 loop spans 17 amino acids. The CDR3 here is CASSTLPQGFRDNEQFF. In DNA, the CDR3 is TGTGCCAGTAGTACCCTACCACAGGGATTCCGGGACAATGAGCAGTTCTTC.

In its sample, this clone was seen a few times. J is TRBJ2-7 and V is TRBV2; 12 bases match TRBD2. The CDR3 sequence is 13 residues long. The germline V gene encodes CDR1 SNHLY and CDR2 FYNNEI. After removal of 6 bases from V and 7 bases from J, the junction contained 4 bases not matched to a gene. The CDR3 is CASSTGLAGEQYF. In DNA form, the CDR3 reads TGTGCCAGCAGCACCGGACTAGCGGGGGAGCAGTACTTC.

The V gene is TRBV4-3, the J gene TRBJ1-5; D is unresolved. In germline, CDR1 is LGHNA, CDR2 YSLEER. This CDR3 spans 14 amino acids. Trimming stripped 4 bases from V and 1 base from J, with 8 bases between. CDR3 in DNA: TGCGCCAGCAGCCCCGAGCCAAGCAATCAGCCCCAGCATTTT. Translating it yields CASSPEPSNQPQHF.